The 14 T cell receptor beta chains listed next were all sequenced from one sample in a study of T cell repertoires in cytomegalovirus infection. TCRdb itself ran the reads through MiXCR, one entry per CDR3 protein. The sample has under 200,000 distinct CDR3 sequences, approximately 17% seen once. Input material: CD8+ T cells from PBMCs. These receptors were obtained from a human donor in good health (CMV status not recorded). Some clones in this sample may be carry-over from other donors' samples.

The chain has TRBV11-2 and TRBJ1-1; 7 bases are a match to TRBD1. Looked up from germline, CDR1 is SGHAT and CDR2 is FQNNGV. Trimming at V came to 5 bases and at J to 0 bases, leaving 9 bases not matched to a gene. This CDR3 region has 16 residues. CDR3 bases: TGTGCCAGCAGCAGGGGGCCCGGGGGCCTGAACACTGAAGCTTTCTTT. Translating gives CASSRGPGGLNTEAFF.

The rearrangement links TRBV25-1 to TRBJ2-1; 8 bases map to TRBD1. The CDR3 has 18 amino acids. Germline V gene sequence: CDR1 MGHDK, CDR2 SYGVNS. The V gene end was trimmed by 2 bases and the J gene end by 2 bases; junction bases not matched to a gene: 11. CDR3 in DNA: TGTGCCAGCAGTGAAGGGATTATCTGGACAGGGCCCTACAATGAGCAGTTCTTC. It codes for CASSEGIIWTGPYNEQFF.

This clonotype was recorded a few times. The gene calls are TRBV28 and TRBJ2-2; TRBD2 agrees at 10 bases. CDR3 size: 19 residues. V was pared by 8 bases and J by 4 bases, with 19 bases of the junction left unmatched. Looked up from germline, CDR1 is MDHEN and CDR2 is SYDVKM. CDR3 sequence: CASATTGRAGGPGTGELFF. CDR3 nucleotide sequence: TGTGCCAGCGCCACAACCGGAAGAGCGGGAGGGCCGGGCACCGGGGAGCTGTTTTTT.

V usage is TRBV2 and J usage is TRBJ2-7, with TRBD1 identical over 7 bases. The V gene's germline CDR1 is SNHLY and CDR2 FYNNEI. The junction had 10 bases not matched to a gene; V was cut back by 8 bases and J by 3 bases. The CDR3 is 14 amino acids. CDR3 bases: TGTGCCAGCGCGGACCGGGACAGTAACTACGAGCAGTACTTC. Its protein is CASADRDSNYEQYF.

The chain is built from TRBV2 and TRBJ2-1; 7 bases align to TRBD1. Germline V lookup: CDR1 SNHLY, CDR2 FYNNEI. V dropped 0 bases and J dropped 3; count of bases not matched to a gene: 5. CDR3 size: 16 residues. CDR3 in amino acids: CASSEAAQGFYNEQFF. The CDR3 region has the DNA TGTGCCAGCAGTGAAGCGGCACAGGGGTTCTACAATGAGCAGTTCTTC.

This clonotype was picked up a small number of times. The chain is built from TRBV7-2 and TRBJ2-2, with TRBD2 matching 11 bases. The J segment lost 1 base and the V segment lost 1 base, leaving 17 bases of the junction unmatched. Looked up from germline, CDR1 is SGHTA and CDR2 is FQGNSA. The CDR3 has 22 residues. The CDR3 region is CASSLDSRLAGGSLLNTGELFF. The CDR3 nucleotides are TGTGCCAGCAGCTTAGACTCGAGGCTAGCGGGAGGTTCCCTGTTGAACACCGGGGAGCTGTTTTTT.

In its sample, this clonotype was seen many times. The chain joins TRBV10-3 to TRBJ2-1, with D hard to call. CDR3 length equals 12 residues. Trimming removed 6 bases from V and 9 bases from J, with 12 bases in between. Germline assignment: CDR1 ENHRY and CDR2 SYGVKD. The chain's CDR3 is CAISAIPTEQFF. The DNA of the CDR3 is TGTGCCATCAGCGCAATCCCCACTGAGCAGTTCTTC.

This clonotype showed up many times. This chain connects TRBV6-6 to TRBJ2-4; D not resolved. The V and J ends lost 6 bases and 8 bases respectively, with 11 bases between them. CDR1 and CDR2 from the germline V gene are MNHNY and SVGAGI (reference sequence). The CDR3 has 12 residues. The CDR3 DNA sequence: TGTGCCAGCAGCCGCGCCCTGGACATTCAGTACTTC. Its protein is CASSRALDIQYF.

This rearrangement joins TRBV14 to TRBJ2-7; D call uncertain. The CDR3 spans 12 residues. Trimming left V 4 bases short and J 7 bases short, with 11 bases between. Germline values: CDR1 SGHDN, CDR2 FVKESK. Written as DNA, the CDR3 is TGTGCCAGCAGCCTCGGGTCTGGGGAGCAGTACTTC. Its translation: CASSLGSGEQYF.

The chain uses TRBV29-1 and TRBJ2-6; TRBD1 might be the D (8 bases). This CDR3 is built from 18 residues. V was clipped by 7 bases and J by 0 bases, with 22 bases between them. Germline CDR1 SQVTM, CDR2 ANQGSEA. The CDR3 DNA follows: TGCAGCGCCCTAGGGGCGGACAGGGAGGGCTCTGGGGCCAACGTCCTGACTTTC. Amino acids: CSALGADREGSGANVLTF.

This chain connects TRBV7-9 to TRBJ2-3; no reliable D call. CDR3 length equals 14 residues. CDR1 and CDR2 from the germline V gene are SEHNR and FQNEAQ (reference sequence). V gave up 1 base and J gave up 6 bases, with 11 bases separating them. CDR3 DNA sequence: TGTGCCAGCAGCTTAGTTCTGGCCCCCGATACGCAGTATTTT. Translated, it gives CASSLVLAPDTQYF. Full variable domain (outside the CDR3, taken from reference TRBV7-9 and TRBJ2-3): DTGVSQNPRHKITKRGQNVTFRCDPISEHNRLYWYRQTLGQGPEFLTYFQNEAQLEKSRLLSDRFSAERPKGSFSTLEIQRTEQGDSAMYLCASSLVLAPDTQYFGPGTRLTVL.

This clonotype has only a few counts. This chain links TRBV10-3 with TRBJ2-3, with no clear D. CDR1 and CDR2 (germline): ENHRY, SYGVKD. The CDR3 is 16 residues long. Between the trimmed V and J ends, which lost 2 bases and 0 bases, there was a span of 12 bases. CDR3 nucleotides: TGTGCCATCAGTGAGGGTTCGAGTTCTAGCACAGATACGCAGTATTTT. It translates to CAISEGSSSSTDTQYF.

This clonotype was recorded at least ten times. This chain uses TRBV7-2 with TRBJ2-2, with D possibly called TRBD1 or TRBD2 (5 bases each). Trimming cost V 3 bases and J 8 bases, with 7 bases left between them. CDR3 length equals 12 residues. The germline V gene has CDR1 SGHTA and CDR2 FQGNSA. The DNA of the CDR3 is TGTGCCAGCAGCTTGGGACGAGGGGAGCTGTTTTTT. Translated, it gives CASSLGRGELFF.

This clonotype was picked up a small number of times. The chain joins TRBV6-2 or TRBV6-3 to TRBJ2-1; D perhaps matches TRBD2 (5 bases). This CDR3 has 13 residues. Germline values: CDR1 MNHEY, CDR2 SVGEGT. V lost 6 bases, J lost 9 bases, and 15 bases lay in between. The CDR3 is CASRKTKPGEQFF. In DNA, the CDR3 is TGTGCCAGCAGGAAGACTAAACCGGGTGAGCAGTTCTTC.